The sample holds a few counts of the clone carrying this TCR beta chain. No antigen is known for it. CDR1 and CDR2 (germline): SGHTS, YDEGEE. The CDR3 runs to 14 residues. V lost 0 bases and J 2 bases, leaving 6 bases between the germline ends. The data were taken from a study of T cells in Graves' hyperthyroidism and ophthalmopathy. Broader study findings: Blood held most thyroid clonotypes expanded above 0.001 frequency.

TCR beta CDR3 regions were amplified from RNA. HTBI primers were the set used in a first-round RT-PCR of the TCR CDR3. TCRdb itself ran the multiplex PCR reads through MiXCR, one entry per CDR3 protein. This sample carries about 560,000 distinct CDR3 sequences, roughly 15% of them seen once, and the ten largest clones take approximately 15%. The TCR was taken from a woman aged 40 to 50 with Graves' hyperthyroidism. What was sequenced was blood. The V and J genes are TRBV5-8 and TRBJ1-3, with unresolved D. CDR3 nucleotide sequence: TGTGCCAGCAGCTTGGTCAGGACTGGAAACACCATATATTTT. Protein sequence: CASSLVRTGNTIYF.